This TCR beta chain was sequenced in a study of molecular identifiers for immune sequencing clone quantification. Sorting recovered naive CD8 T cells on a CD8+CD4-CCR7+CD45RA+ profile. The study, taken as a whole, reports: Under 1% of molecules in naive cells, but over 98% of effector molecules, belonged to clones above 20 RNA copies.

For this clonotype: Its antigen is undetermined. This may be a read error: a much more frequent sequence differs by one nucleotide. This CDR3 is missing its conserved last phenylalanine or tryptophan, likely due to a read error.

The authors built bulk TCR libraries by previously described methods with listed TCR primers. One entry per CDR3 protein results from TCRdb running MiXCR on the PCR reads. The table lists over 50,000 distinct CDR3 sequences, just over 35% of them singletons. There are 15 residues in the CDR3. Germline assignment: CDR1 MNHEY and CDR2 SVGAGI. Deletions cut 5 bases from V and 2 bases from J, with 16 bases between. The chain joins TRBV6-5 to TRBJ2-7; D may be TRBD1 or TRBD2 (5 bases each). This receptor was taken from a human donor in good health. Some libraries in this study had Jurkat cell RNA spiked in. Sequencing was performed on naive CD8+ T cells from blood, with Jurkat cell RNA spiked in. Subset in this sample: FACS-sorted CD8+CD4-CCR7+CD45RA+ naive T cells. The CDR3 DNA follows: TGTGCCAGCAGTATTCAGGAGAGGGGTCCCTACGAGCAGTACATC. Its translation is CASSIQERGPYEQYI.